The 13 T cell receptor beta chains presented below share a single source sample, sequenced in a study of shared clonotypes between healthy human individuals. Sequenced by immunoSEQ multiplex PCR; TCRdb stores in-frame clones only, minus some. The table records about 2.5 million clones, around 90% of them present only once. The sample taken for sequencing was naive CD4+ T cells from PBMCs. The subset: CD45RA+ positively selected. The receptors were sampled from a man younger than 35 in good health. Some clones in this sample may be carry-over from other donors' samples.

The rearrangement uses TRBV7-2 and TRBJ2-2, with 9 nucleotides matching TRBD2. The CDR3 has 17 residues. Germline CDR1 reads SGHTA; CDR2 reads FQGNSA. With V trimmed by 5 bases and J by 3 bases, 10 bases remained unmatched. The CDR3 sequence: CASSPPRGRADTGELFF. CDR3 DNA sequence: TGTGCCAGCAGCCCCCCCCGCGGGAGGGCCGACACCGGGGAGCTGTTTTTT.

This chain uses TRBV6-1 with TRBJ2-3; D is ambiguous. The CDR3 runs 12 residues. With 0 bases removed from V and 7 bases from J, the gap between germline ends came to 5 bases. CDR1 is MNHNS and CDR2 is SASEGT in the germline V gene. CDR3 nucleotides: TGTGCCAGCAGTGAAGCGGCTAATACGCAGTATTTT. Amino acid sequence: CASSEAANTQYF.

This clone was picked up one time. The chain has TRBV5-4 and TRBJ1-4; no clear D. The CDR3 is 17 amino acids. Trimming took off 0 bases at V and 0 bases at J, with 12 bases between the two ends. CDR1 and CDR2 (germline): SGHNT, YYREEE (reference sequence). In DNA form, the CDR3 reads TGTGCCAGCAGCTTGGGCCAGCAGGTGGCAACTAATGAAAAACTGTTTTTT. This translates into CASSLGQQVATNEKLFF.

This rearrangement joins TRBV7-9 to TRBJ1-3; no reliable D call. The CDR3 is made up of 13 amino acids. Germline assignment: CDR1 SEHNR and CDR2 FQNEAQ (reference sequence). Trimming took off 3 bases at V and 7 bases at J, with 10 bases between the two ends. CDR3 DNA: TGTGCCAGCAGCTTCGAGGCGTCGAACACCATATATTTT. This encodes CASSFEASNTIYF. Looking up the rest from reference TRBV7-9 and TRBJ1-3 gives the full variable domain: DTGVSQNPRHKITKRGQNVTFRCDPISEHNRLYWYRQTLGQGPEFLTYFQNEAQLEKSRLLSDRFSAERPKGSFSTLEIQRTEQGDSAMYLCASSFEASNTIYFGEGSWLTVV.

The chain has TRBV5-6 and TRBJ1-2; 8 nucleotides line up with TRBD1. Per germline, CDR1 SGHDT and CDR2 YYEEEE. The CDR3 sequence is 18 residues long. V gave up 1 base and J gave up 4 bases; unmatched junction bases: 15. The CDR3 is CASSLFLELGTGSYGYTF. As DNA, the CDR3 is TGTGCCAGCAGCTTGTTCCTGGAGCTAGGGACAGGCTCCTATGGCTACACCTTC.

The rearrangement links TRBV6-5 to TRBJ1-2; 10 nucleotides match TRBD1. V shed 2 bases and J 4 bases; nucleotides not matched to a gene: 7. The germline CDR1 and CDR2 sequences are MNHEY and SVGAGI. CDR3 size: 16 residues. As DNA, the CDR3 is TGTGCCAGCAGTTACCGTCGGACAGGGGGGAGCTATGGCTACACCTTC. Its protein product is CASSYRRTGGSYGYTF.

CDR3 in amino acids: CASSPLGQETQYF. As DNA, the CDR3 is TGTGCCAGCAGCCCCCTGGGGCAAGAGACCCAGTACTTC. The chain employs TRBV9 and TRBJ2-5; D uncertain. In germline, CDR1 is SGDLS, CDR2 YYNGEE. Trimming left V 4 bases short and J 2 bases short, with 9 bases between. The CDR3 has 13 amino acids.

The genes are TRBV5-4 and TRBJ2-3, with a weak D call TRBD1 (6 bases). V shed 4 bases and J shed 9 bases, with 18 bases lying between them. The length of the CDR3 is 14 residues. The germline V gene encodes CDR1 SGHNT and CDR2 YYREEE (reference sequence). The CDR3 loop reads CASSEETGPVTQYF. CDR3 bases: TGTGCCAGCAGCGAAGAAACAGGGCCCGTGACGCAGTATTTT.

V and J are TRBV19 and TRBJ1-2; D may be TRBD1 (6 bases). Deletions cut 6 bases from V and 0 bases from J, with 11 bases between. The CDR3 is 14 residues long. In germline, CDR1 is LNHDA, CDR2 SQIVND (reference sequence). CDR3 amino acids: CASRMAGANYGYTF. As DNA, the CDR3 is TGTGCCAGTAGGATGGCAGGGGCTAACTATGGCTACACCTTC.

The rearrangement uses TRBV5-6 and TRBJ1-1, with TRBD1 matching over 7 bases. V lost 0 bases and J lost 1; bases outside the gene matches: 6. The CDR3 is 16 residues long. Germline V gene lookup returns CDR1 SGHDT and CDR2 YYEEEE. The CDR3 nucleotides are TGTGCCAGCAGCTTGGAACAGGGGAAATGGAACACTGAAGCTTTCTTT. Translation gives CASSLEQGKWNTEAFF.

This chain connects TRBV27 to TRBJ1-1; no clear D gene. Germline CDR1 and CDR2: MNHEY and SMNVEV (reference sequence). V dropped 3 bases and J dropped 0 bases, with 5 bases sitting between them. The CDR3 totals 13 residues. CDR3: CASSFYLNTEAFF. The CDR3 nucleotides are TGTGCCAGCAGTTTCTACCTGAACACTGAAGCTTTCTTT.

The gene calls are TRBV6-6 and TRBJ2-3; 10 nucleotides agree with TRBD2. The CDR3 loop spans 15 amino acids. V shed 4 bases and J 2 bases; nucleotides not matched to a gene: 3. Germline V gene lookup returns CDR1 MNHNY and CDR2 SVGAGI (reference sequence). The CDR3 is CASSLLAGPTDTQYF. CDR3 sequence (DNA): TGTGCCAGCAGTTTACTAGCGGGGCCCACAGATACGCAGTATTTT.

The chain uses TRBV6-1 and TRBJ1-5; D is undetermined. From germline, CDR1 is MNHNS and CDR2 SASEGT. The CDR3 covers 14 residues. Trimming cost V 7 bases and J 6 bases, with 16 bases left between them. The CDR3 loop is CASTSGLAIQPQHF. The CDR3 nucleotides are TGTGCCAGCACTTCGGGGTTGGCGATTCAGCCCCAGCATTTT.